The rows below give T cell receptor beta chains drawn from one sample of a study of cytomegalovirus exposure and HLA in healthy donors. Data came from immunoSEQ multiplex PCR; TCRdb stores just in-frame clones and leaves some out. The sample has roughly 170,000 clones, more than 80% seen once. Sample: PBMCs. These receptor sequences come from a woman aged 18-29 years in good health and CMV-seronegative. The CDR3 runs from the conserved cysteine through the conserved F or W. A D gene is named only where the DNA matches it firmly. Expanded clones get a size class; other rows say once, few or many, or leave the size out.

TRBV27	14	TRBJ2-1	-	-	CASSRGGSYNEQFF	TGTGCCAGCAGTAGGGGGGGCTCCTACAATGAGCAGTTCTTC
TRBV7-3	14	TRBJ2-3	-	-	CASSLSHSTDTQYF	TGTGCCAGCAGCTTATCCCATAGCACAGATACGCAGTATTTT
TRBV19	15	TRBJ2-3	-	-	CASRTTGTSTDTQYF	TGTGCCAGTAGGACGACAGGGACTAGCACAGATACGCAGTATTTT
TRBV5-1	13	TRBJ2-3	-	few	CASSRSGTDTQYF	TGCGCCAGCAGCCGTTCCGGCACAGATACGCAGTATTTT
TRBV28	18	TRBJ2-5	TRBD2	-	CASSTPREGDAGGETQYF	TGTGCCAGCAGTACCCCAAGGGAGGGTGATGCGGGTGGAGAGACCCAGTACTTC
TRBV7-7	15	TRBJ1-1	-	-	CASSPLRQLNTEAFF	TGCGCTAGCAGCCCCCTTCGACAGTTGAACACTGAAGCTTTCTTT
TRBV10-1	15	TRBJ2-2	TRBD1	-	CASRPGQGRTGELFF	TGCGCCAGCAGGCCGGGACAGGGAAGGACCGGGGAGCTGTTTTTT
TRBV28	16	TRBJ2-1	TRBD2	-	CASSFRGGDSYNEQFF	TGTGCCAGCAGTTTTCGGGGAGGGGACTCCTACAATGAGCAGTTCTTC
TRBV7-9	12	TRBJ1-1	-	once	CASSQSGEGLVF	TGTGCCAGCAGCCAGTCAGGTGAGGGACTCGTCTTT
TRBV10-1	14	TRBJ1-2	TRBD1	-	CASNCRGPDYGYTF	TGCGCCAGCAACTGCAGGGGGCCCGACTATGGCTACACCTTC
TRBV19	16	TRBJ2-7	TRBD2	-	CASSDSGGKSSYEQYF	TGTGCCAGTAGCGATAGCGGGGGTAAGAGCTCCTACGAGCAGTACTTC
TRBV5-1	14	TRBJ1-4	-	-	CASSLGGSNEKLFF	TGCGCCAGCAGCTTGGGAGGATCTAATGAAAAACTGTTTTTT
TRBV19	15	TRBJ2-7	TRBD2	-	CASSIRVSGNYEQYF	TGTGCCAGTAGTATCCGAGTTAGCGGGAACTACGAGCAGTACTTC
TRBV11-2	15	TRBJ1-1	TRBD1	-	CASSFDRGMNTEAFF	TGTGCCAGCAGCTTTGACAGGGGGATGAACACTGAAGCTTTCTTT
TRBV5-1	15	TRBJ1-2	-	-	CASRPPRGEGYGYTF	TGCGCCAGCAGACCCCCCCGGGGGGAAGGCTATGGCTACACCTTC
TRBV6-6	12	TRBJ1-2	-	-	CASTASGFGYTF	TGTGCCAGCACCGCGAGCGGGTTTGGCTACACCTTC
TRBV5-6	17	TRBJ2-1	TRBD2	-	CASTAIAGGPFSHEQFF	TGTGCCAGCACGGCCATAGCGGGAGGGCCTTTCTCCCATGAGCAGTTCTTC
TRBV4-2	18	TRBJ1-4	-	-	CASSQGRRLEATNEKLFF	TGTGCCAGCAGCCAAGGTCGCAGGCTCGAAGCAACTAATGAAAAACTGTTTTTT
TRBV15	12	TRBJ2-1	-	few	CATGTHYNEQFF	TGTGCCACCGGGACTCATTACAATGAGCAGTTCTTC
TRBV9	14	TRBJ2-7	-	-	CASSVTASSYEQYF	TGTGCCAGCAGCGTAACCGCTAGCTCCTACGAGCAGTACTTC
TRBV7-9	14	TRBJ2-1	TRBD2	-	CASRTSGPYNEQFF	TGTGCCAGCAGGACTAGCGGACCATACAATGAGCAGTTCTTC
TRBV11-2	18	TRBJ2-6	-	few	CASSLDGQGLPGANVLTF	TGTGCCAGCAGCTTAGATGGCCAGGGCCTCCCCGGGGCCAACGTCCTGACTTTC
TRBV5-1	21	TRBJ2-2	TRBD2	-	CASSLKIDGLAGGKNTGELFF	TGCGCCAGCAGCTTGAAGATAGACGGACTAGCGGGAGGGAAGAACACCGGGGAGCTGTTTTTT
TRBV18	17	TRBJ2-3	TRBD2	-	CASSPPTLAGGGDTQYF	TGTGCCAGCTCACCACCCACCCTCGCGGGAGGGGGGGATACGCAGTATTTT
TRBV10-2	14	TRBJ1-1	-	-	CASSGPPGDTEAFF	TGCGCCAGCAGTGGCCCCCCGGGGGACACTGAAGCTTTCTTT
TRBV5-4	15	TRBJ1-1	-	-	CASSLGGQMNTEAFF	TGTGCCAGCAGCTTGGGAGGACAGATGAACACTGAAGCTTTCTTT
TRBV19	16	TRBJ1-2	-	-	CASSIPAGGGNYGYTF	TGTGCCAGTAGTATACCAGCCGGCGGGGGCAACTATGGCTACACCTTC
TRBV5-1	17	TRBJ2-1	TRBD2	few	CASSLSPPTSGSGEQFF	TGCGCCAGCAGCTTGAGCCCCCCCACTAGCGGGAGTGGTGAGCAGTTCTTC